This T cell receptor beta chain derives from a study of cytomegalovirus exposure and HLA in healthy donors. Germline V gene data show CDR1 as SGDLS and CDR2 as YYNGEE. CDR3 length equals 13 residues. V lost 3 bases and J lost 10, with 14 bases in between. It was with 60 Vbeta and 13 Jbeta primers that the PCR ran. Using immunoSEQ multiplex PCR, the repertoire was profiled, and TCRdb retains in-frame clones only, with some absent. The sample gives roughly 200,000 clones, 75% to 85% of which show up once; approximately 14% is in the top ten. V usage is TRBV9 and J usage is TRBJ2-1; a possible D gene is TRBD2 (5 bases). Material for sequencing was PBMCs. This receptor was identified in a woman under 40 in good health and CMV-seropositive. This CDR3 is CASSAVGRGEQFF. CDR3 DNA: TGTGCCAGCAGCGCCGTAGGGAGAGGCGAGCAGTTCTTC.